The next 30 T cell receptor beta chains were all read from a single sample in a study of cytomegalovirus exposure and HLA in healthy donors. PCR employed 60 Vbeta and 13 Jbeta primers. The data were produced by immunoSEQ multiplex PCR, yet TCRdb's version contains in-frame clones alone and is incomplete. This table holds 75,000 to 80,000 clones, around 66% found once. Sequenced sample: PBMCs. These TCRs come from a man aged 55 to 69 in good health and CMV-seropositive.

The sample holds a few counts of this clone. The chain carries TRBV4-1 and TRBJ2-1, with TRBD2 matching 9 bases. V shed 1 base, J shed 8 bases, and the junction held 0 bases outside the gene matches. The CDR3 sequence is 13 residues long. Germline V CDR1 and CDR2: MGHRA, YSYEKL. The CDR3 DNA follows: TGCGCCAGCAGCCAAGGACTAGCGGATGAGCAGTTCTTC. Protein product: CASSQGLADEQFF.

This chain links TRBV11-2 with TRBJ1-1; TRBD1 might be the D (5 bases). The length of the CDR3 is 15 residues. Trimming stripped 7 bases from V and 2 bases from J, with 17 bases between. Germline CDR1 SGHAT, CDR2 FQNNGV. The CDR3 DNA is TGTGCCAGCAAGAAGGGGTCGGAGGGAAACACTGAAGCTTTCTTT. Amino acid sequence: CASKKGSEGNTEAFF. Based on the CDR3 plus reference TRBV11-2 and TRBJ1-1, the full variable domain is EAGVAQSPRYKIIEKRQSVAFWCNPISGHATLYWYQQILGQGPKLLIQFQNNGVVDDSQLPKDRFSAERLKGVDSTLKIQPAKLEDSAVYLCASKKGSEGNTEAFFGQGTRLTVV.

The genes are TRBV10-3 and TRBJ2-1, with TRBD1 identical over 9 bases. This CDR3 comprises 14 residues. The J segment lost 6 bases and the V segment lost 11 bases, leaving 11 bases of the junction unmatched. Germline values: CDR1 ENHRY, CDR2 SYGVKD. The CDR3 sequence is CASGDGTGTNEQFF. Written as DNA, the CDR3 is TGTGCCTCGGGAGACGGGACAGGGACCAATGAGCAGTTCTTC.

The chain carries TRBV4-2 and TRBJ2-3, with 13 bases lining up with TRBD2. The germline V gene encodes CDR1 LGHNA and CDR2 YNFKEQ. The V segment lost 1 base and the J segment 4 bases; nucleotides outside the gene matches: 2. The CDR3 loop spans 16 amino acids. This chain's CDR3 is CASSQGLAGGADTQYF. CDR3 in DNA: TGTGCCAGCAGCCAAGGACTAGCGGGGGGAGCAGATACGCAGTATTTT.

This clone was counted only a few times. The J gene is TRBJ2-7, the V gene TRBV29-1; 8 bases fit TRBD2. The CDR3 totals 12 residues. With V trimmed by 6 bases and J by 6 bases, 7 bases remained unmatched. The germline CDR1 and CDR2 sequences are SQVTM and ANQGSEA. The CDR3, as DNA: TGCAGCGTAGTGGTGGCGGGAGGCGAGCAGTACTTC. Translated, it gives CSVVVAGGEQYF.

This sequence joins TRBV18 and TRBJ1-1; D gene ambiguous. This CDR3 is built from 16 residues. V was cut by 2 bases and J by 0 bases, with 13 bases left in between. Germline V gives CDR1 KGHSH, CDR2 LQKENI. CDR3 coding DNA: TGTGCCAGCTCACCATCGGGCGGGCCACTGAACACTGAAGCTTTCTTT. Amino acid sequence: CASSPSGGPLNTEAFF.

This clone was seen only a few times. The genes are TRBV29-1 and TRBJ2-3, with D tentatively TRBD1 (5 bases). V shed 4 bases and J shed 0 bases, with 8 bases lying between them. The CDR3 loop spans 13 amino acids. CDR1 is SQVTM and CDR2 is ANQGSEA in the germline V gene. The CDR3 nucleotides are TGCAGCGTTGCCGGACATAGCACAGATACGCAGTATTTT. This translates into CSVAGHSTDTQYF.

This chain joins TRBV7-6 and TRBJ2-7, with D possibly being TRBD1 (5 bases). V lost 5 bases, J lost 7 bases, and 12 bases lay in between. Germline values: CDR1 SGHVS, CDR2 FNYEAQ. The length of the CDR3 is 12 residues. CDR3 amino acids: CASSDGHQEQYF. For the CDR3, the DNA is TGTGCCAGCAGCGACGGACACCAAGAGCAGTACTTC. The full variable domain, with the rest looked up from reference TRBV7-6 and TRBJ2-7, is GAGVSQSPRYKVTKRGQDVALRCDPISGHVSLYWYRQALGQGPEFLTYFNYEAQQDKSGLPNDRFSAERPEGSISTLTIQRTEQRDSAMYRCASSDGHQEQYFGPGTRLTVT.

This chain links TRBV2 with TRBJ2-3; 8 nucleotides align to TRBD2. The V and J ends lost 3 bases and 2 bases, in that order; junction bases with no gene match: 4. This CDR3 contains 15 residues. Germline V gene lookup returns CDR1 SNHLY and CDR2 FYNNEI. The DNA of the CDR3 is TGTGCCAGCAGTGAGGGACTAGGCCCCACAGATACGCAGTATTTT. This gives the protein CASSEGLGPTDTQYF.

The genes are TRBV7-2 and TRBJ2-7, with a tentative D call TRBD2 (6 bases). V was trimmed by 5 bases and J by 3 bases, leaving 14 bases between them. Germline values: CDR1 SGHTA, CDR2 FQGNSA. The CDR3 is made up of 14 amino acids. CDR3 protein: CASSPPTSIYEQYF. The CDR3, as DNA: TGTGCCAGCAGCCCTCCGACTAGTATCTACGAGCAGTACTTC.

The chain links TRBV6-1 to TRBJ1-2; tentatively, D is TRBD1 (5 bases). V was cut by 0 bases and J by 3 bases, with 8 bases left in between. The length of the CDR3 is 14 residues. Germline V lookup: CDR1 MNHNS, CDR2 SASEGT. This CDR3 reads CASSEATAYYGYTF. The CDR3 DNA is TGTGCCAGCAGTGAAGCGACAGCTTACTATGGCTACACCTTC.

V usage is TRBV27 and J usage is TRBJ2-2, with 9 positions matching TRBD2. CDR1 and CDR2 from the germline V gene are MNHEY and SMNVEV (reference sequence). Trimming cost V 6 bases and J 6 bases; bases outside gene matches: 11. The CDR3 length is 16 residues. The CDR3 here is CASSLLAGFGAGELFF. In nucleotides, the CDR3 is TGTGCCAGCAGCTTGCTAGCGGGGTTTGGGGCCGGGGAGCTGTTTTTT.

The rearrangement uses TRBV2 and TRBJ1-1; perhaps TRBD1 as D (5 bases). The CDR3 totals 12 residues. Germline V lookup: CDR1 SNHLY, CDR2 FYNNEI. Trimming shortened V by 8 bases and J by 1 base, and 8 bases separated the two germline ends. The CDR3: CASQQGNTEAFF. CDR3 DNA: TGTGCCAGCCAGCAGGGGAACACTGAAGCTTTCTTT.

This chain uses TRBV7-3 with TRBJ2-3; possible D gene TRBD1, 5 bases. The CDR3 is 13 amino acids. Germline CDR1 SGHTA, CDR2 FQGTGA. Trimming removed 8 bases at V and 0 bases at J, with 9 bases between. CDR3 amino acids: CASRQGSTDTQYF. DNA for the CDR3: TGTGCCAGCCGGCAGGGCAGCACAGATACGCAGTATTTT.

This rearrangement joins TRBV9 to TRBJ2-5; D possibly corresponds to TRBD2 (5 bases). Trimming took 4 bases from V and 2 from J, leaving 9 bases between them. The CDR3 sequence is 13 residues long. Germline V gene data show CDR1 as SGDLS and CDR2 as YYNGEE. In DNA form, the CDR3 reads TGTGCCAGCAGCTCTCGGGGTCAAGAGACCCAGTACTTC. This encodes CASSSRGQETQYF.

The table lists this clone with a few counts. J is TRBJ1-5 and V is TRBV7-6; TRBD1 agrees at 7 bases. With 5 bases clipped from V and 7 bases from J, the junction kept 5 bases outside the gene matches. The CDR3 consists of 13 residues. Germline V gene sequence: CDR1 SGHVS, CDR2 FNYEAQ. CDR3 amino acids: CASSARQGQPQHF. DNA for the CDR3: TGTGCCAGCAGCGCCCGACAGGGACAGCCCCAGCATTTT.

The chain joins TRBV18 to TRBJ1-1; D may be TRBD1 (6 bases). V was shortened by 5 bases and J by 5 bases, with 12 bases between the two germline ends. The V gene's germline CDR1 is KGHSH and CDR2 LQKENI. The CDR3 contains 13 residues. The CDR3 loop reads CASSSTGWTEAFF. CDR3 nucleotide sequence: TGTGCCAGCTCATCCACAGGGTGGACTGAAGCTTTCTTT.

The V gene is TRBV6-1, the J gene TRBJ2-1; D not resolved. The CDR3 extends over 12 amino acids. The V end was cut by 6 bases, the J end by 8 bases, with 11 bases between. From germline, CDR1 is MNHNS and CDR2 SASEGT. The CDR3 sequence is CASRKLLHEQFF. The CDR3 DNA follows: TGTGCCAGCAGAAAGCTCCTTCATGAGCAGTTCTTC.

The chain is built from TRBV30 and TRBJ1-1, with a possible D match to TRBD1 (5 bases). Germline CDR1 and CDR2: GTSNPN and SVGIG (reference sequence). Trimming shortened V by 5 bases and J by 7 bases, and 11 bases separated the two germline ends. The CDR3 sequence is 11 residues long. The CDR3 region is CAWGHPNEAFF. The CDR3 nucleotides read TGTGCCTGGGGACACCCTAATGAAGCTTTCTTT.

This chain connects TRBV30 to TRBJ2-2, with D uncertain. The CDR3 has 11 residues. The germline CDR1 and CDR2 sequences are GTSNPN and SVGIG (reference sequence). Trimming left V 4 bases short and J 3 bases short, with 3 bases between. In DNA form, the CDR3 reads TGTGCCTGGACCTACACCGGGGAGCTGTTTTTT. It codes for CAWTYTGELFF.

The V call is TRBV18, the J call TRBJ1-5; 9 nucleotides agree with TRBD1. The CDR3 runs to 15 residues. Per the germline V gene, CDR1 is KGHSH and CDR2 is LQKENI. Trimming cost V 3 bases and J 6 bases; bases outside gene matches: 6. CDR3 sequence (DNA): TGTGCCAGCTCACCGGGACAGGGAAAGGGTCAGCCCCAGCATTTT. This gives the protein CASSPGQGKGQPQHF.

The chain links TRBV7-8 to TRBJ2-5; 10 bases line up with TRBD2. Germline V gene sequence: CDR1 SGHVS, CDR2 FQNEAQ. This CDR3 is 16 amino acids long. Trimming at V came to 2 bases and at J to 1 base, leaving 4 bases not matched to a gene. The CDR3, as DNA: TGTGCCAGCAGCTTATCTAGGACTAGCGGCCAAGAGACCCAGTACTTC. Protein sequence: CASSLSRTSGQETQYF.

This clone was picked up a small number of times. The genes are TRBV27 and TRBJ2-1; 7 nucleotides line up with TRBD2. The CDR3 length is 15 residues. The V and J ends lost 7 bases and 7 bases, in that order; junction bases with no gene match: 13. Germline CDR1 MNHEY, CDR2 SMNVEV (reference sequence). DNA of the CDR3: TGTGCCAGCATGGAGTATGCGGGAGTGGGGAATGAGCAGTTCTTC. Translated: CASMEYAGVGNEQFF.

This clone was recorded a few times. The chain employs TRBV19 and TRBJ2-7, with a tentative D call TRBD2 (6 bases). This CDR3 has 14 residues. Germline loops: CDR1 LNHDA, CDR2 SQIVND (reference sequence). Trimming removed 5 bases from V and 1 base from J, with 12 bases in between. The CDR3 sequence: CASSVRDLSYEQYF. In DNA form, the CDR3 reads TGTGCCAGTAGTGTCCGGGACTTATCCTACGAGCAGTACTTC.

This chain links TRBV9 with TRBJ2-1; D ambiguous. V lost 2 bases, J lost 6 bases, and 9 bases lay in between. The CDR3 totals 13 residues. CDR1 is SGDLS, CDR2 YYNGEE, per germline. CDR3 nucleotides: TGTGCCAGCAGCGTCGCTCAACTCAATGAGCAGTTCTTC. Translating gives CASSVAQLNEQFF.

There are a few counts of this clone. The CDR3 region is CASSYNRGLGETQYF. DNA for the CDR3: TGTGCCAGCAGTTACAACAGGGGGCTCGGGGAGACCCAGTACTTC. The genes are TRBV11-2 and TRBJ2-5, with 9 bases matching TRBD1. The CDR3 has 15 residues. Losses at the gene ends were 6 bases for V and 5 bases for J; bases not matched to a gene: 10. Germline CDR1 SGHAT, CDR2 FQNNGV.

The CDR3 sequence is CASSQDPTGSGQFSEAFF. CDR3 nucleotide sequence: TGCGCCAGCAGCCAAGATCCGACGGGGTCGGGACAGTTCTCTGAAGCTTTCTTT. The V and J genes are TRBV4-3 and TRBJ1-1, with 7 bases fitting TRBD1. This CDR3 region has 18 residues. In germline, CDR1 is LGHNA, CDR2 YSLEER. Trimming cost V 0 bases and J 6 bases; bases outside gene matches: 16.

The CDR3: CARITGKNTEAFF. CDR3 sequence (DNA): TGTGCCAGAATAACCGGGAAGAACACTGAAGCTTTCTTT. J is TRBJ1-1 and V is TRBV19; D gene ambiguous. This CDR3 is built from 13 residues. The germline V and J ends were trimmed by 9 bases and 1 base, with 12 bases remaining between them. Germline lookup yields CDR1 LNHDA and CDR2 SQIVND (reference sequence).

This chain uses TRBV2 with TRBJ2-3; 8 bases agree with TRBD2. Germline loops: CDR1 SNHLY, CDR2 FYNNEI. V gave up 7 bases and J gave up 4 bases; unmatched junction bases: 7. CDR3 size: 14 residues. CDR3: CASTKWREADTQYF. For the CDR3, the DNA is TGTGCCAGCACCAAATGGCGGGAGGCAGATACGCAGTATTTT.

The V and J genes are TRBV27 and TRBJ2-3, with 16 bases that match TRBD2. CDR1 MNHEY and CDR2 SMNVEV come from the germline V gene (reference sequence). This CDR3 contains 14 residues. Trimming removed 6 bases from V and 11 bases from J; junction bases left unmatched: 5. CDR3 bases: TGTGCCAGCAGCTTTGGGACTAGCGGGAGGGTGCAGTATTTT. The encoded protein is CASSFGTSGRVQYF.